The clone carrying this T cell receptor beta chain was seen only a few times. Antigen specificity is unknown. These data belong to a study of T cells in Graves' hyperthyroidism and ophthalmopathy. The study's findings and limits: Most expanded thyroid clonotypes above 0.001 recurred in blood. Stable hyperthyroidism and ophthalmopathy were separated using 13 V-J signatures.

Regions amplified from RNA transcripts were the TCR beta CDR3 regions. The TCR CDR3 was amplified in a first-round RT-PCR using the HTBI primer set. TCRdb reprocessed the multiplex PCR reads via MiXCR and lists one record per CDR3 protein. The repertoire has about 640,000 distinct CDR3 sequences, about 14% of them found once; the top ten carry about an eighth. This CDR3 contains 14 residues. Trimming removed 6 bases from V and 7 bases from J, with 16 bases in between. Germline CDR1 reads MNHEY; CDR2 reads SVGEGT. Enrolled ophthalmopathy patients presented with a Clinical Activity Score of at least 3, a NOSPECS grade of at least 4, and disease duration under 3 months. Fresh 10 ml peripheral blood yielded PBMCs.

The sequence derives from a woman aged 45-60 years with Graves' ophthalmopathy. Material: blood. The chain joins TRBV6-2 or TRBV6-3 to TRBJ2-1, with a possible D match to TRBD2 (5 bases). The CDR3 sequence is CASRETPGTNEQFF. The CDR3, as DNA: TGTGCCAGCAGAGAGACACCGGGAACGAATGAGCAGTTCTTC.